A single sample is the source of the 28 T cell receptor beta chains below, sequenced in a study of control samples from healthy donors and cancer patients. Libraries were prepared by immunoSEQ multiplex PCR; TCRdb keeps only in-frame clonotypes and omits some of them. Here the sample spans 63,000 or so clones, around 82% being singletons. Material for sequencing was blood. The origin of the receptors is a man aged 50-60 years in good health.

The chain is built from TRBV13 and TRBJ2-7; D possibly corresponds to TRBD2 (6 bases). Per the germline V gene, CDR1 is PRHDT and CDR2 is FYEKMQ (reference sequence). The V and J ends lost 5 bases and 2 bases respectively, with 13 bases between them. This CDR3 has 14 amino acids. DNA for the CDR3: TGTGCCAGCAGCAACCCCCGACTAGCCTACGAGCAGTACTTC. This sequence encodes CASSNPRLAYEQYF.

This clone has a single count. This chain uses TRBV10-1 with TRBJ1-3, with D possibly TRBD1 on 5 matching bases. Trimming took off 6 bases at V and 3 bases at J, with 15 bases between the two ends. The CDR3 is 15 residues long. The germline CDR1 and CDR2 sequences are WNHNN and SYGVQD (reference sequence). The CDR3 DNA sequence: TGCGCCAGCAGAGACACCCAGGGCTTTGGAAACACCATATATTTT. Translating gives CASRDTQGFGNTIYF.

J is TRBJ1-5 and V is TRBV6-2 or TRBV6-3, with a possible D match to TRBD1 (5 bases). Germline values: CDR1 MNHEY, CDR2 SVGEGT. The CDR3 spans 16 residues. Trimming removed 2 bases from V and 4 bases from J, with 15 bases in between. This chain's CDR3 is CASSYPPGGGNQPQHF. CDR3 DNA sequence: TGTGCCAGCAGTTACCCTCCCGGGGGGGGAAATCAGCCCCAGCATTTT.

This chain joins TRBV15 and TRBJ1-4; D possibly corresponds to TRBD1 (5 bases). With 2 bases removed from V and 5 bases from J, the gap between germline ends came to 12 bases. CDR3 size: 15 residues. CDR1 LNHNV and CDR2 YYDKDF come from the germline V gene (reference sequence). CDR3 amino acids: CATSRPGTENEKLFF. The CDR3 DNA sequence: TGTGCCACCAGCAGACCCGGGACGGAGAATGAAAAACTGTTTTTT.

This clone was recorded once. The chain carries TRBV12-3 or TRBV12-4 and TRBJ2-7; D call uncertain. The CDR3 has 12 residues. Trimming shortened V by 2 bases and J by 3 bases, and 5 bases separated the two germline ends. CDR3 nucleotides: TGTGCCAGCAGTTTAACGGGCTACGAGCAGTACTTC. Protein product: CASSLTGYEQYF.

The chain couples TRBV10-3 to TRBJ2-1; TRBD1 matches 7 bases. The CDR3 sequence is 16 residues long. V shed 6 bases and J 6 bases; nucleotides not matched to a gene: 14. Germline V gives CDR1 ENHRY, CDR2 SYGVKD. The CDR3 bases are TGTGCCATCAGGTACAACCGGGACAGTCTATCCAATGAGCAGTTCTTC. Its translation: CAIRYNRDSLSNEQFF.

The rearrangement joins TRBV5-4 to TRBJ1-1; possible D gene TRBD1, 5 bases. V lost 2 bases and J 10 bases, leaving 15 bases between the germline ends. The length of the CDR3 is 13 residues. Looked up from germline, CDR1 is SGHNT and CDR2 is YYREEE (reference sequence). CDR3 amino acids: CASSFPGADVAFF. DNA of the CDR3: TGTGCCAGCAGCTTCCCCGGGGCGGACGTAGCTTTCTTT.

This sequence joins TRBV3-1 (or the pseudogene TRBV3-2) and TRBJ1-1, with 7 bases lining up with TRBD1. The germline V gene has CDR1 LGHDT and CDR2 YNNKEL (reference sequence). This CDR3 comprises 15 residues. With V trimmed by 3 bases and J by 0 bases, 4 bases remained unmatched. This CDR3 reads CASSQRQGVNTEAFF. The CDR3 DNA is TGTGCCAGCAGCCAGCGACAGGGAGTGAACACTGAAGCTTTCTTT.

This chain links TRBV4-3 with TRBJ2-5; 7 bases map to TRBD1. Germline V CDR1 and CDR2: LGHNA, YSLEER. The CDR3 is made up of 16 amino acids. The V segment lost 1 base and the J segment 1 base; nucleotides outside the gene matches: 6. Here the CDR3 DNA reads TGCGCCAGCAGCCAAGCCGTTGACAGGGCCCAAGAGACCCAGTACTTC. Protein product: CASSQAVDRAQETQYF.

As DNA, the CDR3 is TGTGCCAGCAGTGCACCCCGGGACAGGGTCACAGATACGCAGTATTTT. Translating it yields CASSAPRDRVTDTQYF. The chain carries TRBV2 and TRBJ2-3; 9 bases agree with TRBD1. The length of the CDR3 is 16 residues. CDR1 SNHLY and CDR2 FYNNEI come from the germline V gene. Losses at the gene ends were 4 bases for V and 2 bases for J; bases not matched to a gene: 7.

The chain's CDR3 is CASSSGVTAGNTIYF. The CDR3 bases are TGTGCCAGCAGTTCCGGCGTCACAGCTGGAAACACCATATATTTT. The gene calls are TRBV28 and TRBJ1-3, with D unclear. V gave up 4 bases and J gave up 2 bases, with 12 bases separating them. Germline CDR1 and CDR2: MDHEN and SYDVKM. This CDR3 has 15 amino acids. Using reference TRBV28 and TRBJ1-3 for the parts outside the CDR3, the full variable domain is DVKVTQSSRYLVKRTGEKVFLECVQDMDHENMFWYRQDPGLGLRLIYFSYDVKMKEKGDIPEGYSVSREKKERFSLILESASTNQTSMYLCASSSGVTAGNTIYFGEGSWLTVV.

The chain has TRBV21-1 and TRBJ1-5; TRBD1 is the table's D call and was not checked against the DNA. TRBV21-1 is reported as a pseudogene. This CDR3 contains 16 residues. CDR3 sequence: CASSSHRQGGAEPQHF. The CDR3 DNA sequence: TGTGCCAGCAGCTCACACCGACAGGGCGGGGCGGAGCCCCAGCATTTT.

The rearrangement uses TRBV7-9 and TRBJ1-2, with D possibly being TRBD1 (6 bases). Trimming pared 3 bases from V and 4 bases from J, leaving 24 bases between. The CDR3 extends over 18 amino acids. Germline CDR1 and CDR2: SEHNR and FQNEAQ (reference sequence). The CDR3 sequence is CASSFVENRAPFFYGYTF. In DNA, the CDR3 is TGTGCCAGCAGCTTCGTAGAAAACAGGGCCCCTTTTTTCTATGGCTACACCTTC.

The V gene is TRBV9, the J gene TRBJ2-1; TRBD2 matches at 11 bases. Trimming cost V 4 bases and J 9 bases; bases outside gene matches: 12. Germline lookup yields CDR1 SGDLS and CDR2 YYNGEE. This CDR3 is 16 amino acids long. The CDR3 bases are TGTGCCAGCAGCCCTCAGCTAGCGGGAGGCTATAGTGAGCAGTTCTTC. Its translation is CASSPQLAGGYSEQFF.

The CDR3 is CATKDRVNEKLFF. In nucleotides, the CDR3 is TGTGCCACTAAGGACAGGGTAAATGAAAAACTGTTTTTT. The chain uses TRBV19 and TRBJ1-4; TRBD1 aligns across 8 bases. The trim removed 10 bases at V and 5 bases at J, leaving 6 bases unmatched. The CDR3 is 13 amino acids. Germline V gene data show CDR1 as LNHDA and CDR2 as SQIVND (reference sequence).

The J gene is TRBJ1-1, the V gene TRBV19, with D unclear. The CDR3 has 13 amino acids. Trimming took off 4 bases at V and 1 base at J, with 7 bases between the two ends. The germline V gene has CDR1 LNHDA and CDR2 SQIVND (reference sequence). In DNA form, the CDR3 reads TGTGCCAGTAGTAAGGCCGGGAACACTGAAGCTTTCTTT. Protein: CASSKAGNTEAFF. Drawing the rest from reference TRBV19 and TRBJ1-1, the complete variable domain is DGGITQSPKYLFRKEGQNVTLSCEQNLNHDAMYWYRQDPGQGLRLIYYSQIVNDFQKGDIAEGYSVSREKKESFPLTVTSAQKNPTAFYLCASSKAGNTEAFFGQGTRLTVV.

V usage is TRBV19 and J usage is TRBJ1-5; no reliable D call. The CDR3 covers 15 residues. Germline loops: CDR1 LNHDA, CDR2 SQIVND (reference sequence). The V end lost 1 base, the J end lost 4 bases, and 11 bases lay between the germline ends. CDR3 sequence: CASSIAAVPNQPQHF. DNA of the CDR3: TGTGCCAGTAGTATAGCGGCGGTCCCAAATCAGCCCCAGCATTTT.

This clone was recorded a few times. The V and J genes are TRBV7-8 and TRBJ2-7, with 9 positions matching TRBD1. Germline V gives CDR1 SGHVS, CDR2 FQNEAQ. V trimming: 0 bases; J trimming: 0 bases; junction bases outside the gene matches: 6. The CDR3 is 17 residues long. The CDR3 spells CASSLAGTGRISYEQYF. The CDR3 DNA follows: TGTGCCAGCAGCTTAGCGGGGACAGGGAGAATCTCCTACGAGCAGTACTTC.

This chain joins TRBV9 and TRBJ2-5; 8 nucleotides align to TRBD1. The CDR3 has 14 residues. Germline lookup yields CDR1 SGDLS and CDR2 YYNGEE. Trimming at V came to 4 bases and at J to 5 bases, leaving 7 bases not matched to a gene. The CDR3 protein is CASSPRTGFETQYF. The DNA of the CDR3 is TGTGCCAGCAGCCCGCGGACAGGGTTTGAGACCCAGTACTTC.

V and J are TRBV3-1 (or the pseudogene TRBV3-2) and TRBJ2-1; TRBD2 might be the D (5 bases). This CDR3 has 14 residues. Per germline, CDR1 LGHDT and CDR2 YNNKEL (reference sequence). V shed 4 bases and J shed 8 bases, with 15 bases lying between them. CDR3 amino acids: CASSLGAPRDEQFF. The CDR3 DNA sequence: TGTGCCAGCAGCCTGGGAGCCCCCCGCGATGAGCAGTTCTTC.

The V call is TRBV14, the J call TRBJ1-2; 7 positions agree with TRBD1. The CDR3 runs 15 residues. Germline CDR1 is SGHDN and CDR2 is FVKESK. V shed 4 bases and J 2 bases; nucleotides not matched to a gene: 7. The chain's CDR3 is CASSRGNRGNYGYTF. Here the CDR3 DNA reads TGTGCCAGCAGCCGCGGAAACAGGGGAAACTATGGCTACACCTTC.

This clone occurred a few times. This chain joins TRBV6-2 or TRBV6-3 and TRBJ2-5; tentatively, D is TRBD2 (6 bases). The CDR3 has 17 amino acids. Looked up from germline, CDR1 is MNHEY and CDR2 is SVGEGT. With 3 bases removed from V and 0 bases from J, the gap between germline ends came to 17 bases. As DNA, the CDR3 is TGTGCCAGCAGTTATGCGACGGCGGGGAGGTACCAAGAGACCCAGTACTTC. It yields the protein CASSYATAGRYQETQYF.

The V gene is TRBV7-9, the J gene TRBJ2-7; D unresolved. V lost 5 bases and J lost 0, with 11 bases in between. Germline V lookup: CDR1 SEHNR, CDR2 FQNEAQ (reference sequence). This CDR3 contains 14 residues. The CDR3 is CASSIDDNSYEQYF. For the CDR3, the DNA is TGTGCCAGCAGCATAGATGACAACTCCTACGAGCAGTACTTC.

This clone was seen just once. The chain couples TRBV24-1 to TRBJ2-7; 10 bases are a match to TRBD2. The V segment lost 2 bases and the J segment 2 bases; nucleotides outside the gene matches: 2. This CDR3 is built from 15 residues. The germline gives CDR1 KGHDR, CDR2 SFDVKD. The CDR3 DNA reads TGTGCCACCAGTGATTCGAGCGGGGGGGCCTACGAGCAGTACTTC. Protein sequence: CATSDSSGGAYEQYF.

The gene calls are TRBV29-1 and TRBJ1-2; D may be TRBD1 (6 bases). The CDR3 spans 13 residues. Trimming cost V 8 bases and J 5 bases, with 18 bases left between them. Germline V CDR1 and CDR2: SQVTM, ANQGSEA. The CDR3 nucleotides read TGCAGCAACGAAGAACAGGGTTTATATGGCTACACCTTC. Protein product: CSNEEQGLYGYTF.

This clone was detected only once. Mismatch with germline at one junction end may stem from a read error. Other DNA sequences in the same sample also yield this CDR3. The chain uses TRBV5-1 and TRBJ2-7; TRBD1 matches at 9 bases. The CDR3 covers 14 residues. The germline V gene has CDR1 SGHRS and CDR2 YFSETQ. The CDR3 loop reads CASYRGTGSDEQYF. For the CDR3, the DNA is TGCGCCAGCTACCGTGGGACAGGGTCCGACGAGCAGTATTTC.

The sample holds many counts of this clone. The CDR3, as DNA: TGCGCCAGCAGCCAAGATCCCACCCTGAACTATGGCTACACCTTC. This encodes CASSQDPTLNYGYTF. This chain connects TRBV4-3 to TRBJ1-2, with unresolved D. Germline V gives CDR1 LGHNA, CDR2 YSLEER. The CDR3 loop spans 15 amino acids. Trimming removed 0 bases at V and 2 bases at J, with 10 bases between.

The gene calls are TRBV6-5 and TRBJ2-1; 11 nucleotides agree with TRBD2. The germline V gene has CDR1 MNHEY and CDR2 SVGAGI. The CDR3 is 15 residues long. V lost 11 bases to trimming and J lost 5 bases; unmatched junction nucleotides: 11. CDR3 nucleotide sequence: TGTGCCTCGGCCCCTCTAGCGGGGGGCCACAATGAGCAGTTCTTC. Amino acid sequence: CASAPLAGGHNEQFF.